This T cell receptor beta chain originates from a study of CD8 T cells in Susac syndrome. An amount of RNA that ranged from roughly 0.5 to 1 ug was reverse transcribed with random hexamers. The amplification used immunoSEQ multiplex PCR on TCR beta CDR3; it spanned 54 Vbeta and 13 Jbeta. MiXCR was run by TCRdb on the immunoSEQ multiplex PCR reads, yielding one entry per CDR3 protein. The sample lists 65,000 to 75,000 distinct CDR3 sequences, roughly 94% occurring once. The sequenced sample was CD8+ T cells from PBMCs. This TCR was sampled from a human donor in good health.

The CDR3 protein is CASSPGTGDLNEQFF. The CDR3 region has the DNA TGTGCCAGCAGTCCCGGGACAGGGGACCTCAATGAGCAGTTCTTC. This sequence joins TRBV12-3 or TRBV12-4 and TRBJ2-1, with 10 bases fitting TRBD1. The CDR3 runs 15 residues. J lost 6 bases, V lost 5 bases, and 7 bases had no gene match.